The clone carrying this TCR beta chain was recorded only once. Only in-frame clones appear in the TCRdb table, and some are missing; sequencing was by immunoSEQ multiplex PCR. The data hold approximately 90,000 clones, with about nine tenths observed a single time. This specimen belongs to a study of blood T cell repertoires in COVID-19. Trimming cost V 3 bases and J 1 base, with 14 bases left between them. Germline values: CDR1 SGDLS, CDR2 YYNGEE. The CDR3 covers 16 residues. This TCR was sampled from a man aged 60 to 75 with COVID-19, enrolled during active disease. This sequence joins TRBV9 and TRBJ2-1; possibly TRBD2 for D (5 bases). The source material was peripheral blood. The CDR3 loop is CASSAPTGSSYNEQFF. The CDR3 coding sequence is TGTGCCAGCAGCGCGCCGACGGGGAGTTCCTACAATGAGCAGTTCTTC.